A selection of T cell receptor beta chains follows, all from one sample in a study of T cells after somatic rescue of genetic block. Using immunoSEQ multiplex PCR, the repertoire was profiled, and TCRdb retains in-frame clones only, with some absent. The sample contains 55,000 or so clones, about 96% of which appear only once. The material sequenced was peripheral blood mononuclear cells (PBMCs). Source of these receptors: a child under two years old. CDR3s leave out the opening cysteine and the closing phenylalanine or tryptophan.

J gene | V gene | CDR3 protein
TRBJ1-2 | TRBV4-3 | ASSRGQGPNYGYT
TRBJ2-1 | TRBV10-3 | AIRDLGDSSYNEQF
TRBJ2-5 | TRBV25-1 | ASSEYQETQY
TRBJ2-2 | TRBV5-3 | ARSLGLGNTGELF
TRBJ1-1 | TRBV19 | ASSPRYLNTEAF
TRBJ2-5 | TRBV29-1 | SVNPRDRGLETQY
TRBJ2-7 | TRBV5-1 | ASSLRLAGAYEQY
TRBJ2-2 | TRBV7-2 | ASSLLANTGELF
TRBJ2-1 | TRBV4-2 | ASSQIPSGHEQF
TRBJ1-1 | TRBV28 | ASTRGGTEAF
TRBJ2-3 | TRBV7-2 | ASSPRLAGRTDTQY
TRBJ2-3 | TRBV11-1 | ASRLITGERGTDTQY
TRBJ2-1 | TRBV6-4 | ASSDRGTSGSNEQF
TRBJ2-1 | TRBV7-2 | ASTLGLAGKNEQF
TRBJ2-1 | TRBV10-1 | ASSDLSNNEQF
TRBJ2-1 | TRBV19 | ASSTMGLAGGYNEQF
TRBJ2-2 | TRBV19 | AKAGGTGELF
TRBJ2-7 | TRBV4-3 | ASSQVGGNFSYEQY
TRBJ2-1 | TRBV11-2 | ASSSSGGSYNEQF
TRBJ1-1 | TRBV7-9 | ASSLVFEAF
TRBJ2-6 | TRBV14 | ASSGTGLSGANVLT
TRBJ1-1 | TRBV6-6 | ASRRDREGVF
TRBJ2-7 | TRBV2 | ASGRTSGTYEQY
TRBJ1-2 | TRBV19 | ASSIRQPPNYGYT
TRBJ1-5 | TRBV6-1 | ASSDRGGSNQPQH
TRBJ2-7 | TRBV5-1 | ASSPTGGIYEQY